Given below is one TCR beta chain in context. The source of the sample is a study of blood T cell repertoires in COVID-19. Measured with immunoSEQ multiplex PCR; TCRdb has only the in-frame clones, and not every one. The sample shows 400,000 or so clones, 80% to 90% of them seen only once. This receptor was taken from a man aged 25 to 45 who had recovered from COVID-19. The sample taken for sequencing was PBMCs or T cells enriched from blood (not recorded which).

The CDR3 reads CATSAPPGQPQHF. CDR3 nucleotides: TGTGCCACCAGTGCCCCCCCGGGTCAGCCCCAGCATTTT. The chain joins TRBV24-1 to TRBJ1-5; D is ambiguous. Germline V lookup: CDR1 KGHDR, CDR2 SFDVKD. Trimming pared 5 bases from V and 6 bases from J, leaving 10 bases between. This CDR3 is built from 13 residues.